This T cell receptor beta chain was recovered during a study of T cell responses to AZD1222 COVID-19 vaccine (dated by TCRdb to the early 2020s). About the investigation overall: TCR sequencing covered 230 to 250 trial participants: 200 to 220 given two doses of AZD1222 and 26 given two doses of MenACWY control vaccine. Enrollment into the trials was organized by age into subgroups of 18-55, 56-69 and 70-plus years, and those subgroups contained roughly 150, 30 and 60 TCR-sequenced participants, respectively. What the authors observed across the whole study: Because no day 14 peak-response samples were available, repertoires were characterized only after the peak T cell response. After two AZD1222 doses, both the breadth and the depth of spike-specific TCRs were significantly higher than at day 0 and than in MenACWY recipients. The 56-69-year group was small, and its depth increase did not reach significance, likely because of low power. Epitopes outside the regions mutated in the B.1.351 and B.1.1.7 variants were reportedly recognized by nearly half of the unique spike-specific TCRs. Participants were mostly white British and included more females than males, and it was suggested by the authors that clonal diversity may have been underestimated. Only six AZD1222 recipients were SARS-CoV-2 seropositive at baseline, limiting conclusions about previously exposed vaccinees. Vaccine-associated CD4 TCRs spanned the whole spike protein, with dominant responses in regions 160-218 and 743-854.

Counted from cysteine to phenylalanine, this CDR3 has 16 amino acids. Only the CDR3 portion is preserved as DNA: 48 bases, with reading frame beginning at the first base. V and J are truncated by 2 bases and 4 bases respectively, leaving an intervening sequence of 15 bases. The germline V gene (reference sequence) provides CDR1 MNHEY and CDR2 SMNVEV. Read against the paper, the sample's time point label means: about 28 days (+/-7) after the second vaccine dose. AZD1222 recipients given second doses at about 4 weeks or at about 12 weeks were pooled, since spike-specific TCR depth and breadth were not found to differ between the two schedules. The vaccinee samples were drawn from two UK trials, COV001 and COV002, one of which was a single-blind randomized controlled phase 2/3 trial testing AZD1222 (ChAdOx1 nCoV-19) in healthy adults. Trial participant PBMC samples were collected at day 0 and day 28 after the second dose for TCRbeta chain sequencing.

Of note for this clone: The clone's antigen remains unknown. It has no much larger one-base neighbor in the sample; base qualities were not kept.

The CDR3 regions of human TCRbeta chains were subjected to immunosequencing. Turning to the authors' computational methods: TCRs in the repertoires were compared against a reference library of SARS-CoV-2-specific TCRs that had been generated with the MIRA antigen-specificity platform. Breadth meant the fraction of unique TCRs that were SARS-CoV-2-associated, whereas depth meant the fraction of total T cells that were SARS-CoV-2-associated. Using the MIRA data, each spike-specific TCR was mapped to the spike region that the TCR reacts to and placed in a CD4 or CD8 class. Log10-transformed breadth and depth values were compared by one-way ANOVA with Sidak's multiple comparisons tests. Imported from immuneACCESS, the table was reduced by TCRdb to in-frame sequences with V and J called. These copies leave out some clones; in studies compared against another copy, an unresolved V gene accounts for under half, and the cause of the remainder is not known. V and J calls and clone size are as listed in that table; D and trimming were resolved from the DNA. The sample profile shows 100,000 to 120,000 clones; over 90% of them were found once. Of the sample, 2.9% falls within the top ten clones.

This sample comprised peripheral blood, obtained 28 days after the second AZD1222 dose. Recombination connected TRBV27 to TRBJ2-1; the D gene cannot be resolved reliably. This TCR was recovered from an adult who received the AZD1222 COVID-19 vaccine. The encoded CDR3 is CASSLAAGSSYNEQFF. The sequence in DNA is TGTGCCAGCAGTTTAGCCGCCGGGTCCAGTTACAATGAGCAGTTCTTC.